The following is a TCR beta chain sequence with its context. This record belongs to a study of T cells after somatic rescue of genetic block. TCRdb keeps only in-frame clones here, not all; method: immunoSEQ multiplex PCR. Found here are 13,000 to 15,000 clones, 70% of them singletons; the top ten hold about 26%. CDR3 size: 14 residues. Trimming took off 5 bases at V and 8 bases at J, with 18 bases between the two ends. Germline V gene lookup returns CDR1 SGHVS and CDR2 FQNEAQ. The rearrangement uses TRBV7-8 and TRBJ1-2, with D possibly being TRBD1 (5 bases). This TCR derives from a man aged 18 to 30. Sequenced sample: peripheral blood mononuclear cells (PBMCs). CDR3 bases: TGTGCCAGCAGCCTAATGGTAACAGGCGGAGGCTACACCTTC. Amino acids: CASSLMVTGGGYTF.